This TCR beta chain was retrieved from a study of blood T cell repertoires in COVID-19. As for the study in general: From T cells, B-cell-depleted T cells, or PBMCs came the material, which was cDNA or gDNA.

Germline assignment: CDR1 SGHRS and CDR2 YFSETQ. This CDR3 contains 14 residues. The V and J ends lost 2 bases and 5 bases, in that order; junction bases with no gene match: 1. Per the authors' pipeline: Amplification of reference gene primers provided the estimated nucleated cell counts. TCRdb's table, derived via immunoSEQ multiplex PCR, lists solely in-frame clones and lacks some. From that table come the V and J calls and clone size; the DNA was used to work out D and trimming. The sample lists over 130,000 clones, 85% to 90% occurring once. Sequencing input: peripheral blood. The TCR sequence derives from a woman older than 75 with acute or convalescent COVID-19. The chain uses TRBV5-1 and TRBJ2-2, with 9 bases aligning to TRBD1. The CDR3 region is CASSLDRGTGELFF. The CDR3 DNA is TGCGCCAGCAGCTTAGACAGGGGGACCGGGGAGCTGTTTTTT.